The T cell receptor beta chain described here comes from a study of CD8 T cells in ankylosing spondylitis. This clonotype occurred a few times. TCRdb re-derived calls from the 5' RACE reads in MiXCR, one entry per CDR3 protein. Of 350,000 to 400,000 distinct CDR3 sequences in the sample, 20% to 25% were seen once. From germline, CDR1 is DFQATT and CDR2 SNEGSKA (reference sequence). After removal of 2 bases from V and 7 bases from J, the junction contained 11 bases not matched to a gene. The CDR3 spans 15 residues. This sequence was found in a male donor with ankylosing spondylitis or in good health (not recorded which). The chain uses TRBV20-1 and TRBJ1-1, with 9 bases that match TRBD1. The sequenced sample was blood, either unsorted or a sorted T cell fraction (not recorded which). CDR3 amino acids: CSARPYRGLMDEAFF. The CDR3 DNA reads TGCAGTGCTAGACCTTACAGGGGGCTGATGGATGAAGCTTTCTTT.